These 28 T cell receptor beta chains came from one sample sequenced in a study of blood T cell repertoires in COVID-19. Some clones are missing from TCRdb's copy, which holds only in-frame ones; the method was immunoSEQ multiplex PCR. The data contain about 170,000 clones, approximately 80% of them singletons. The source material was PBMCs or T cells enriched from blood (not recorded which). Receptor source: a man aged 50-59 years who had recovered from COVID-19.

V gene TRBV5-1 combines with J gene TRBJ2-2, with D possibly being TRBD1 (6 bases). CDR3 length: 15 amino acids. The V gene lost 4 bases and the J gene lost 1 base, with 11 bases spanning the gap. Germline assignment: CDR1 SGHRS and CDR2 YFSETQ. DNA for the CDR3: TGCGCCAGCAGCGTGGACAGCCGGAACACCGGGGAGCTGTTTTTT. Translating gives CASSVDSRNTGELFF.

This clone was counted only a few times. This sequence joins TRBV4-1 and TRBJ1-4; D is unresolved. Germline CDR1 reads MGHRA; CDR2 reads YSYEKL. Trimming removed 4 bases at V and 4 bases at J, with 7 bases between. CDR3 length: 13 amino acids. The CDR3 reads CASSRRHNEKLFF. The CDR3 DNA follows: TGCGCCAGCAGCCGGCGACATAATGAAAAACTGTTTTTT.

The chain employs TRBV4-3 and TRBJ1-2, with D perhaps TRBD1 (5 bases). V lost 0 bases, J lost 6 bases, and 17 bases lay in between. There are 16 residues in the CDR3. Germline loops: CDR1 LGHNA, CDR2 YSLEER. Here the CDR3 reads CASSQDWSRVVDGYTF. In nucleotides, the CDR3 is TGCGCCAGCAGCCAAGATTGGAGCAGGGTTGTGGATGGCTACACCTTC.

This chain connects TRBV11-2 to TRBJ1-2, with 7 nucleotides matching TRBD1. The CDR3 covers 14 residues. From germline, CDR1 is SGHAT and CDR2 FQNNGV. The ends lost 5 bases at V and 7 bases at J; junction bases unmatched: 10. CDR3 sequence reads: CASSRQGVKGGYTF. CDR3 coding DNA: TGTGCCAGCAGCCGACAGGGTGTAAAAGGTGGCTACACCTTC.

The J gene is TRBJ1-5, the V gene TRBV3-1 (or the pseudogene TRBV3-2), with a weak D call TRBD1 (6 bases). Deletions cut 4 bases from V and 7 bases from J, with 17 bases between. CDR1 and CDR2 (germline): LGHDT, YNNKEL (reference sequence). CDR3 length: 15 residues. The CDR3 DNA is TGTGCCAGCAGCCCCTCGTTCGGGGGGCCGCAGCCCCAGCATTTT. Protein sequence: CASSPSFGGPQPQHF.

The chain is built from TRBV3-1 (or the pseudogene TRBV3-2) and TRBJ2-5, with 7 positions matching TRBD2. The V and J ends lost 6 bases and 5 bases, in that order; junction bases with no gene match: 18. Germline V gene lookup returns CDR1 LGHDT and CDR2 YNNKEL (reference sequence). This CDR3 comprises 17 residues. The CDR3 here is CASSPFTSVLSGETQYF. CDR3 DNA: TGTGCCAGCAGTCCTTTCACTAGCGTCTTAAGTGGGGAGACCCAGTACTTC.

The chain has TRBV14 and TRBJ1-2; D not certain. The CDR3 runs to 15 residues. V was cut by 4 bases and J by 2 bases, with 14 bases left in between. CDR1 is SGHDN, CDR2 FVKESK, per germline. The CDR3 bases are TGTGCCAGCAGCCCCACCTGGACGGGAAACTATGGCTACACCTTC. Encoded protein: CASSPTWTGNYGYTF. Together with reference TRBV14 and TRBJ1-2, the CDR3 gives the full variable domain: EAGVTQFPSHSVIEKGQTVTLRCDPISGHDNLYWYRRVMGKEIKFLLHFVKESKQDESGMPNNRFLAERTGGTYSTLKVQPAELEDSGVYFCASSPTWTGNYGYTFGSGTRLTVV.

This chain joins TRBV2 and TRBJ1-1, with 10 bases fitting TRBD1. The V gene end was trimmed by 3 bases and the J gene end by 0 bases; junction bases not matched to a gene: 4. The length of the CDR3 is 16 residues. Germline V lookup: CDR1 SNHLY, CDR2 FYNNEI. CDR3 coding DNA: TGTGCCAGCAGTGATGGGGGGACAGGGGTGAACACTGAAGCTTTCTTT. This codes for CASSDGGTGVNTEAFF.

The chain carries TRBV2 and TRBJ2-3; 11 bases are shared with TRBD2. The CDR3 spans 15 residues. Germline-derived CDR1 and CDR2 are SNHLY and FYNNEI. V shed 2 bases, J shed 5 bases, and the junction held 3 bases outside the gene matches. CDR3 bases: TGTGCCAGCAGTGAACTAGCGGGGGGAGAAGATACGCAGTATTTT. This sequence encodes CASSELAGGEDTQYF.

The chain is built from TRBV18 and TRBJ1-6, with TRBD1 matching 8 bases. Germline V gene lookup returns CDR1 KGHSH and CDR2 LQKENI. V trimming: 5 bases; J trimming: 10 bases; junction bases outside the gene matches: 4. This CDR3 comprises 13 residues. CDR3 nucleotide sequence: TGTGCCAGCTCATTGGACAGGGTCTCACCCCTCCACTTT. Protein: CASSLDRVSPLHF.

The chain carries TRBV5-4 and TRBJ1-2, with a weak D call TRBD1 (6 bases). Germline-derived CDR1 and CDR2 are SGHNT and YYREEE (reference sequence). V lost 2 bases to trimming and J lost 6 bases, with 14 bases between them. The CDR3 totals 14 residues. CDR3 bases: TGTGCCAGCAGCTTTAAGGGGGGGATGAATGGCTACACCTTC. Translation: CASSFKGGMNGYTF.

The rearrangement uses TRBV30 and TRBJ1-2; a possible D gene is TRBD1 (6 bases). V lost 3 bases and J lost 8, with 13 bases in between. The length of the CDR3 is 12 residues. Germline loops: CDR1 GTSNPN, CDR2 SVGIG (reference sequence). CDR3 loop: CAWSPKGGGYTF. For the CDR3, the DNA is TGTGCCTGGAGCCCTAAGGGGGGGGGCTACACCTTC.

The chain couples TRBV3-1 (or the pseudogene TRBV3-2) to TRBJ2-1; 8 bases map to TRBD2. Unmatched junction bases numbered 0, after V lost 1 base and J lost 10 bases. This CDR3 spans 12 amino acids. Per germline, CDR1 LGHDT and CDR2 YNNKEL (reference sequence). This CDR3 is CASSQGLAEQFF. The CDR3 nucleotides are TGTGCCAGCAGCCAAGGACTAGCGGAGCAGTTCTTC.

The rearrangement joins TRBV7-9 to TRBJ2-7; tentative D call: TRBD2 (6 bases). Germline CDR1 and CDR2: SEHNR and FQNEAQ (reference sequence). V was pared by 5 bases and J by 7 bases, with 12 bases between. The CDR3 sequence is 12 residues long. The CDR3 reads CASSPPGVEQYF. CDR3 in DNA: TGTGCCAGCAGCCCTCCGGGGGTTGAGCAGTACTTC.

The chain carries TRBV3-1 (or the pseudogene TRBV3-2) and TRBJ1-2, with TRBD1 as a possible D gene (6 bases). From germline, CDR1 is LGHDT and CDR2 YNNKEL (reference sequence). V dropped 0 bases and J dropped 6 bases, with 11 bases sitting between them. The CDR3 contains 14 residues. The CDR3 DNA reads TGTGCCAGCAGCCAAGATCGTCCAGGGGATGGCTACACCTTC. Its translation is CASSQDRPGDGYTF.

The genes are TRBV19 and TRBJ2-4; D is possibly TRBD1 (5 bases). The V gene lost 11 bases and the J gene lost 3 bases, with 17 bases spanning the gap. This CDR3 has 14 amino acids. Germline assignment: CDR1 LNHDA and CDR2 SQIVND (reference sequence). The CDR3 loop is CAQGAWKYKNIQYF. Written as DNA, the CDR3 is TGTGCCCAGGGCGCGTGGAAGTACAAAAACATTCAGTACTTC.

This clone has only one observation. This chain uses TRBV6-6 with TRBJ2-7, with 7 bases that match TRBD1. The CDR3 covers 13 residues. V lost 6 bases and J lost 2; bases outside the gene matches: 4. CDR1 is MNHNY, CDR2 SVGAGI, per germline (reference sequence). CDR3 sequence: CASRPDRAYEQYF. The CDR3 DNA sequence: TGTGCCAGCAGGCCCGACAGGGCCTACGAGCAGTACTTC.

The rearrangement uses TRBV7-9 and TRBJ2-2; tentative D call: TRBD2 (5 bases). CDR1 SEHNR and CDR2 FQNEAQ come from the germline V gene (reference sequence). V was cut by 5 bases and J by 4 bases, with 14 bases left in between. This CDR3 contains 15 residues. CDR3 nucleotide sequence: TGTGCCAGCAGCCGTACCGAACTAGTCACCGGGGAGCTGTTTTTT. Amino acid sequence: CASSRTELVTGELFF.

The chain recombines TRBV3-1 (or the pseudogene TRBV3-2) with TRBJ1-4, with D possibly matching TRBD1 (6 bases). The germline V gene encodes CDR1 LGHDT and CDR2 YNNKEL (reference sequence). The germline V and J ends were trimmed by 4 bases and 10 bases, with 19 bases remaining between them. CDR3 size: 15 residues. In DNA, the CDR3 is TGTGCCAGCAGCCCCGGGGGGCAGCGCGGAGGAAAACTGTTTTTT. Residues: CASSPGGQRGGKLFF.

The chain uses TRBV30 and TRBJ2-7; D possibly corresponds to TRBD2 (6 bases). The CDR3 extends over 11 amino acids. Trimming removed 7 bases from V and 4 bases from J, with 11 bases in between. Germline CDR1 reads GTSNPN; CDR2 reads SVGIG (reference sequence). In DNA form, the CDR3 reads TGTGCCTATAGGGACTTTTACGAGCAGTACTTC. It specifies CAYRDFYEQYF.

V usage is TRBV6-2 or TRBV6-3 and J usage is TRBJ1-1, with 9 bases that match TRBD1. CDR1 and CDR2 (germline): MNHEY, SVGEGT. The CDR3 runs 16 residues. Unmatched junction bases numbered 6, after V lost 4 bases and J lost 0 bases. Written as DNA, the CDR3 is TGTGCCAGCAGTTCGGGACAGGGTACAATGAACACTGAAGCTTTCTTT. Amino acid sequence: CASSSGQGTMNTEAFF.

This clone was observed a single time. This chain joins TRBV5-4 and TRBJ1-5; D gene ambiguous. Deletions cut 4 bases from V and 5 bases from J, with 10 bases between. Germline values: CDR1 SGHNT, CDR2 YYREEE (reference sequence). CDR3 length equals 13 residues. The CDR3 sequence: CASSPTPDQPQHF. The CDR3 DNA is TGTGCCAGCAGCCCGACTCCGGATCAGCCCCAGCATTTT.

J is TRBJ2-7 and V is TRBV11-2; TRBD1 matches at 8 bases. Germline loops: CDR1 SGHAT, CDR2 FQNNGV. The CDR3 extends over 13 amino acids. J gave up 5 bases and V 5 bases, and 5 bases lay outside the gene matches. The CDR3 reads CASSVDRVHEQYF. CDR3 sequence (DNA): TGTGCCAGCAGCGTGGACAGGGTTCACGAGCAGTACTTC. The full variable domain, its missing parts supplied by reference TRBV11-2 and TRBJ2-7, is EAGVAQSPRYKIIEKRQSVAFWCNPISGHATLYWYQQILGQGPKLLIQFQNNGVVDDSQLPKDRFSAERLKGVDSTLKIQPAKLEDSAVYLCASSVDRVHEQYFGPGTRLTVT.

The chain links TRBV7-9 to TRBJ2-5; possible D gene TRBD2, 6 bases. V lost 5 bases and J 0 bases, leaving 10 bases between the germline ends. The CDR3 has 14 residues. Germline-derived CDR1 and CDR2 are SEHNR and FQNEAQ (reference sequence). In nucleotides, the CDR3 is TGTGCCAGCAGCCAGGGACTTGACCAAGAGACCCAGTACTTC. Its protein product is CASSQGLDQETQYF.

The chain couples TRBV11-2 to TRBJ2-7; D unresolved. This CDR3 has 13 amino acids. The germline gives CDR1 SGHAT, CDR2 FQNNGV. The V end lost 0 bases, the J end lost 2 bases, and 5 bases lay between the germline ends. Here the CDR3 DNA reads TGTGCCAGCAGCTTAGATCGGGCCTACGAGCAGTACTTC. Translated: CASSLDRAYEQYF.

This chain joins TRBV4-2 and TRBJ2-2; TRBD2 matches at 14 bases. The V segment lost 3 bases and the J segment 4 bases; nucleotides outside the gene matches: 4. Germline CDR1 is LGHNA and CDR2 is YNFKEQ. The CDR3 covers 17 residues. CDR3 nucleotide sequence: TGTGCCAGCAGCCATCGCGGACTAGCGGGGGGCACCGGGGAGCTGTTTTTT. Amino acids: CASSHRGLAGGTGELFF.

This rearrangement joins TRBV28 to TRBJ2-4; a possible D gene is TRBD1 (5 bases). Trimming stripped 5 bases from V and 6 bases from J, with 20 bases between. The CDR3 is 16 residues long. CDR1 and CDR2 (germline): MDHEN, SYDVKM. The CDR3 spells CASSPGRSRVTNIQYF. The CDR3 DNA reads as TGTGCCAGCAGTCCCGGTCGGAGCAGGGTAACAAACATTCAGTACTTC.

This rearrangement joins TRBV12-5 to TRBJ1-5; a possible D gene is TRBD1 (5 bases). Trimming left V 0 bases short and J 1 base short, with 16 bases between. Germline CDR1 reads LGHNT; CDR2 reads FRNRAP. CDR3 length equals 18 residues. The chain's CDR3 is CASGLVQNGGESNQPQHF. The CDR3 DNA reads TGTGCTAGTGGTTTGGTACAGAACGGGGGTGAGAGCAATCAGCCCCAGCATTTT.